A selection of T cell receptor beta chains follows, all from one sample in a study of shared clonotypes between healthy human individuals. TCRdb's copy holds only in-frame clones and misses some; the assay was immunoSEQ multiplex PCR. The profile shows over 850,000 clones, approximately 78% of them singletons. The sequencing input was memory CD4+ T cells from PBMCs. These receptors were obtained from a man between 18 and 29 years old in good health. Some clones in this sample may be carry-over from other donors' samples. CDR3s include the opening cysteine and the closing phenylalanine or tryptophan. D genes are given only for firm matches. Only some rows state a clone size, as once, few, many or a class for expanded clones.

NA,TRBV28,TRBJ1-5,NA,CASSFRLGQPQHF,TGTGCCAGCAGCTTCAGGCTCGGTCAGCCCCAGCATTTT
NA,TRBV5-1,TRBJ2-3,NA,CASSLATSGGTDTQYF,TGCGCCAGCAGCTTGGCGACTAGTGGAGGCACAGATACGCAGTATTTT
NA,TRBV7-2,TRBJ1-2,TRBD1,CASSLGGTGHYGYTF,TGTGCCAGCAGCTTAGGGGGGACAGGGCACTATGGCTACACCTTC
few,TRBV6-1,TRBJ1-5,NA,CASSEALGVSNQPQHF,TGTGCCAGCAGTGAAGCGCTAGGGGTGAGCAATCAGCCCCAGCATTTT
few,TRBV6-6,TRBJ1-5,NA,CASSYSGRGQPQHF,TGTGCCAGCAGTTACTCGGGGCGTGGGCAGCCCCAGCATTTT
NA,TRBV7-2,TRBJ2-5,TRBD1,CASSPDRGQWETQYF,TGTGCCAGCAGCCCCGACAGGGGGCAATGGGAGACCCAGTACTTC
NA,TRBV7-8,TRBJ1-6,TRBD1,CAGGTGPSPLHF,TGTGCGGGCGGGACAGGGCCCTCACCCCTCCACTTT
NA,TRBV6-1,TRBJ2-7,NA,CASSESASHIYEQYF,TGTGCCAGCAGTGAATCGGCCAGTCATATCTACGAGCAGTACTTC
NA,TRBV6-5,TRBJ1-1,TRBD1,CASSYYGTAEAFF,TGTGCCAGCAGTTACTATGGGACAGCTGAAGCTTTCTTT
once,TRBV7-2,TRBJ1-5,NA,CASSLSTPARGNQPQHF,TGTGCCAGCAGCCTATCTACCCCTGCCAGGGGCAATCAGCCCCAGCATTTT
NA,TRBV9,TRBJ1-4,NA,CASSVGPFNEKLFF,TGTGCCAGCAGCGTAGGGCCATTTAATGAAAAACTGTTTTTT
NA,TRBV2,TRBJ2-7,NA,CASSEEVEQYF,TGTGCCAGCAGTGAAGAAGTCGAGCAGTACTTC
NA,TRBV6-4,TRBJ1-2,NA,CASSDSFEGSYTF,TGTGCCAGCAGTGACTCGTTTGAGGGGAGCTACACCTTC
NA,TRBV5-4,TRBJ2-7,NA,CASSLGGGAGYYEQYF,TGTGCCAGCAGCTTGGGAGGGGGAGCCGGATACTACGAGCAGTACTTC
few,TRBV6-1,TRBJ2-1,NA,CASSESDYNEQFF,TGTGCCAGCAGTGAATCGGACTACAATGAGCAGTTCTTC
NA,TRBV30,TRBJ2-5,TRBD1,CAWTPQGSGRETQYF,TGTGCCTGGACACCACAGGGGTCGGGGAGAGAGACCCAGTACTTC
NA,TRBV15,TRBJ2-6,TRBD2,CATSRLSGSSSGANVLTF,TGTGCCACCAGCAGACTGAGCGGGAGCAGCTCTGGGGCCAACGTCCTGACTTTC
NA,TRBV6-5,TRBJ1-2,NA,CASRESHGLYGYTF,TGTGCCAGCAGGGAGAGTCATGGGCTCTATGGCTACACCTTC
NA,TRBV6-4,TRBJ1-4,NA,CASNPGSDLEKLFF,TGTGCCAGCAATCCCGGGAGCGACCTTGAAAAACTGTTTTTT
NA,TRBV20-1,TRBJ2-5,NA,CSARNLETQYF,TGCAGTGCTAGAAATTTGGAGACCCAGTACTTC
NA,TRBV2,TRBJ2-7,TRBD1,CASSEQGIRLSYEQYF,TGTGCCAGCAGCGAACAGGGGATCAGACTTTCCTACGAGCAGTACTTC
NA,TRBV2,TRBJ1-1,NA,CASREQLNTEAFF,TGTGCCAGCAGGGAACAATTGAACACTGAAGCTTTCTTT